Below, 5 T cell receptor beta chains from the same sample are listed, as sequenced in a study of blood T cell repertoires in COVID-19. Sequenced by immunoSEQ multiplex PCR; TCRdb stores in-frame clones only, minus some. Among 20,000 to 25,000 clones listed, roughly 90% were seen once. Sequencing was done on a sample of peripheral blood. All receptors come from a human donor in a cohort sampled during active COVID-19.

J is TRBJ2-2 and V is TRBV7-9; a weak D match, TRBD2 (5 bases). The V gene's germline CDR1 is SEHNR and CDR2 FQNEAQ (reference sequence). The CDR3 runs to 14 residues. V dropped 6 bases and J dropped 4 bases, with 12 bases sitting between them. The CDR3 DNA reads as TGTGCCAGCAGGCCGGAAGAGGGCACCGGGGAGCTGTTTTTT. As protein: CASRPEEGTGELFF.

This chain uses TRBV15 with TRBJ1-3, with TRBD1 matching over 9 bases. This CDR3 comprises 15 residues. J gave up 4 bases and V 7 bases, and 8 bases lay outside the gene matches. From germline, CDR1 is LNHNV and CDR2 YYDKDF (reference sequence). The CDR3 DNA is TGTGCCACCAAAACCGACAGGGGGTCCGGAAACACCATATATTTT. Its protein product is CATKTDRGSGNTIYF.

The gene calls are TRBV27 and TRBJ1-5; D not resolved. The ends were cut back, 4 bases at V and 2 bases at J, with 9 bases in the middle. Germline lookup yields CDR1 MNHEY and CDR2 SMNVEV (reference sequence). The CDR3 has 14 residues. The CDR3 sequence is CASSSGLGNQPQHF. For the CDR3, the DNA is TGTGCCAGCAGTTCGGGATTGGGCAATCAGCCCCAGCATTTT.

This clone was found once. The genes are TRBV27 and TRBJ2-1, with D tentatively TRBD2 (7 bases). Germline V CDR1 and CDR2: MNHEY, SMNVEV (reference sequence). The CDR3 runs to 15 residues. The ends were cut back, 3 bases at V and 7 bases at J, with 16 bases in the middle. The CDR3 here is CASSFYKGGGNEQFF. The DNA for the CDR3 is TGTGCCAGCAGTTTCTACAAGGGGGGGGGTAATGAGCAGTTCTTC.

The chain links TRBV5-6 to TRBJ2-7; the D is unclear. CDR3 length equals 14 residues. V lost 1 base, J lost 3 bases, and 11 bases lay in between. Germline V gene data show CDR1 as SGHDT and CDR2 as YYEEEE. CDR3 DNA: TGTGCCAGCAGCTTGTTAGTAAGAGACTACGAGCAGTACTTC. This codes for CASSLLVRDYEQYF. The variable domain in full, completed from reference TRBV5-6 and TRBJ2-7, reads DAGVTQSPTHLIKTRGQQVTLRCSPKSGHDTVSWYQQALGQGPQFIFQYYEEEERQRGNFPDRFSGHQFPNYSSELNVNALLLGDSALYLCASSLLVRDYEQYFGPGTRLTVT.